The 17 T cell receptor beta chains in this list originate from one sample, sequenced in a study of PD-1 blockade in classical Hodgkin lymphoma. Measured with immunoSEQ multiplex PCR; TCRdb has only the in-frame clones, and not every one. The repertoire holds nearly 55,000 clones, with about 85% as singletons. Relapse after autologous stem cell transplantation occurred in every patient, and brentuximab vedotin exposure varied. The material was peripheral blood mononuclear cells (PBMCs), obtained at baseline. Every receptor here comes from a human donor with classical Hodgkin lymphoma.

The V call is TRBV12-5, the J call TRBJ2-1, with 7 bases identical to TRBD2. The CDR3 covers 15 residues. V lost 2 bases, J lost 1 base, and 2 bases stayed unmatched. From germline, CDR1 is LGHNT and CDR2 FRNRAP. The CDR3 DNA follows: TGTGCTAGTGGTTTGCTGGGGGGGTCCTACAATGAGCAGTTCTTC. Its protein product is CASGLLGGSYNEQFF.

V usage is TRBV4-3 and J usage is TRBJ1-5; no firm D call. Trimming removed 0 bases at V and 3 bases at J, with 12 bases between. Germline assignment: CDR1 LGHNA and CDR2 YSLEER. CDR3 length equals 16 residues. CDR3 residues: CASSQDLAGINQPQHF. CDR3 DNA: TGCGCCAGCAGCCAAGATTTGGCGGGAATCAATCAGCCCCAGCATTTT.

This chain connects TRBV9 to TRBJ2-5, with 13 bases fitting TRBD2. Germline CDR1 SGDLS, CDR2 YYNGEE. CDR3 size: 15 residues. The V segment lost 4 bases and the J segment 4 bases; nucleotides outside the gene matches: 4. CDR3 in DNA: TGTGCCAGCAGCCTCGGACTAGCGGGAGTAGAGACCCAGTACTTC. Amino acid sequence: CASSLGLAGVETQYF.

The rearrangement uses TRBV9 and TRBJ1-1, with D uncertain. Germline V gene sequence: CDR1 SGDLS, CDR2 YYNGEE. V was clipped by 4 bases and J by 3 bases, with 10 bases between them. This CDR3 is 13 amino acids long. The CDR3 region is CASSPQGYTEAFF. The CDR3, as DNA: TGTGCCAGCAGCCCCCAAGGGTACACTGAAGCTTTCTTT. Full variable domain (outside the CDR3, taken from reference TRBV9 and TRBJ1-1): DSGVTQTPKHLITATGQRVTLRCSPRSGDLSVYWYQQSLDQGLQFLIQYYNGEERAKGNILERFSAQQFPDLHSELNLSSLELGDSALYFCASSPQGYTEAFFGQGTRLTVV.

The genes are TRBV11-3 and TRBJ2-7, with D possibly matching TRBD1 (6 bases). This CDR3 spans 15 amino acids. V gave up 3 bases and J gave up 2 bases, with 14 bases separating them. Germline CDR1 and CDR2: SGHNT and YENEEA. CDR3 sequence reads: CASSFTGPGPYEQYF. The CDR3 DNA is TGTGCCAGCAGCTTCACAGGGCCGGGCCCCTACGAGCAGTACTTC.

V gene TRBV11-3 combines with J gene TRBJ1-2, with D perhaps matching TRBD1 (5 bases). CDR1 SGHNT and CDR2 YENEEA come from the germline V gene. This CDR3 comprises 17 residues. Deletions cut 4 bases from V and 4 bases from J, with 22 bases between. CDR3 in amino acids: CASSSGTVFSEGYGYTF. For the CDR3, the DNA is TGTGCCAGCAGCTCCGGGACTGTTTTCTCCGAAGGCTATGGCTACACCTTC.

The J gene is TRBJ2-1, the V gene TRBV30; no clear D gene. The CDR3 totals 11 residues. Trimming took off 4 bases at V and 7 bases at J, with 8 bases between the two ends. Looked up from germline, CDR1 is GTSNPN and CDR2 is SVGIG (reference sequence). The CDR3 DNA reads as TGTGCCTGGACCTACATGAATGAGCAGTTCTTC. This encodes CAWTYMNEQFF.

This sequence joins TRBV7-9 and TRBJ1-1, with unresolved D. V was shortened by 3 bases and J by 0 bases, with 5 bases between the two germline ends. Germline V gene sequence: CDR1 SEHNR, CDR2 FQNEAQ (reference sequence). The CDR3 sequence is 13 residues long. The DNA of the CDR3 is TGTGCCAGCAGCTTGACGTTGAACACTGAAGCTTTCTTT. It is translated as CASSLTLNTEAFF.

The J gene is TRBJ2-1, the V gene TRBV15; D possibly matches TRBD1 or TRBD2 (6 bases each). CDR1 LNHNV and CDR2 YYDKDF come from the germline V gene (reference sequence). Trimming took 1 base from V and 5 from J, leaving 12 bases between them. This CDR3 comprises 15 residues. The CDR3 loop reads CATSRAGATNNEQFF. CDR3 in DNA: TGTGCCACCAGCAGAGCGGGGGCGACGAACAATGAGCAGTTCTTC.

The chain is built from TRBV7-2 and TRBJ2-7; TRBD1 is a possible D gene (5 bases). The CDR3 has 16 residues. The germline gives CDR1 SGHTA, CDR2 FQGNSA. The V end was cut by 5 bases, the J end by 0 bases, with 17 bases between. The CDR3 DNA is TGTGCCAGCAGCATAGGGGCTCCGATGAGCTCCTACGAGCAGTACTTC. This sequence encodes CASSIGAPMSSYEQYF.

The gene calls are TRBV27 and TRBJ2-6; perhaps TRBD2 as D (5 bases). Germline assignment: CDR1 MNHEY and CDR2 SMNVEV (reference sequence). The CDR3 has 15 amino acids. V was pared by 6 bases and J by 1 base, with 10 bases between. This CDR3 reads CASRQRGSGANVLTF. CDR3 nucleotides: TGTGCCAGCAGACAACGGGGTTCTGGGGCCAACGTCCTGACTTTC.

The gene calls are TRBV11-1 and TRBJ1-1; D is perhaps TRBD1 (5 bases). Germline CDR1 and CDR2: SGHAT and FQDESV (reference sequence). The CDR3 is 15 amino acids. V shed 5 bases and J shed 0 bases, with 13 bases lying between them. The chain's CDR3 is CASSVDSTLNTEAFF. The CDR3 DNA follows: TGTGCCAGCAGCGTAGACAGTACCCTGAACACTGAAGCTTTCTTT.

J is TRBJ1-5 and V is TRBV7-3, with D possibly matching TRBD1 (5 bases). V was pared by 0 bases and J by 6 bases, with 6 bases between. Looked up from germline, CDR1 is SGHTA and CDR2 is FQGTGA. The CDR3 is 13 amino acids. The CDR3 coding sequence is TGTGCCAGCAGCTTAACCCAGGGTCAGCCCCAGCATTTT. Its translation is CASSLTQGQPQHF.

V usage is TRBV4-2 and J usage is TRBJ2-7; D remains ambiguous. The ends were cut back, 0 bases at V and 3 bases at J, with 15 bases in the middle. The CDR3 loop spans 16 amino acids. Per the germline V gene, CDR1 is LGHNA and CDR2 is YNFKEQ. The CDR3 region is CASSQDLATNLYEQYF. Here the CDR3 DNA reads TGTGCCAGCAGCCAAGACTTGGCTACCAATCTCTACGAGCAGTACTTC.

The chain carries TRBV10-1 and TRBJ2-5; D is perhaps TRBD1 (6 bases). V shed 5 bases and J shed 5 bases, with 15 bases lying between them. The CDR3 has 14 amino acids. Germline V gene data show CDR1 as WNHNN and CDR2 as SYGVQD (reference sequence). CDR3 sequence: CASSPGQQVETQYF. The CDR3 nucleotides are TGCGCCAGCAGTCCTGGACAGCAGGTGGAGACCCAGTACTTC.

J is TRBJ2-7 and V is TRBV4-1, with D perhaps matching TRBD2 (6 bases). V lost 1 base and J lost 4, with 11 bases in between. The length of the CDR3 is 14 residues. CDR1 MGHRA and CDR2 YSYEKL come from the germline V gene. CDR3 in DNA: TGCGCCAGCAGCCAAGGGCTAGCGCTATACGAGCAGTACGTC. As protein: CASSQGLALYEQYV.

CDR3 nucleotides: TGTGCCAGTACTCCCGGACAGGGAAGTGGGGCCAACGTCCTGACTTTC. Encoded protein: CASTPGQGSGANVLTF. The chain is built from TRBV19 and TRBJ2-6; 8 nucleotides line up with TRBD1. Germline CDR1 is LNHDA and CDR2 is SQIVND (reference sequence). V lost 7 bases, J lost 3 bases, and 8 bases stayed unmatched. This CDR3 spans 16 amino acids.